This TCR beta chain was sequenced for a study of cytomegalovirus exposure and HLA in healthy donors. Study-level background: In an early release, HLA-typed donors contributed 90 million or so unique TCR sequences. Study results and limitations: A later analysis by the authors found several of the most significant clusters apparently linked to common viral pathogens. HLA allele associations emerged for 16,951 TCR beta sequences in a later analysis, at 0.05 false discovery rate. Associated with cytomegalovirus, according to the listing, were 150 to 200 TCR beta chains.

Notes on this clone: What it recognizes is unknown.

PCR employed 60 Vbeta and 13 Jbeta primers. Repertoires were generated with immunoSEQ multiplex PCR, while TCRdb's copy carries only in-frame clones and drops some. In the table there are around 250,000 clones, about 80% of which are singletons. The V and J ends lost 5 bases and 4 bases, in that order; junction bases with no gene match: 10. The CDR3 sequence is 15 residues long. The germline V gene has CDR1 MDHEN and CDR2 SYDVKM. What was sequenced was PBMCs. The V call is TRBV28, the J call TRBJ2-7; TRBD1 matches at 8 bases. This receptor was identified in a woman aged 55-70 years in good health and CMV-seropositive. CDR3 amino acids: CASSPPGTGLYEQYF. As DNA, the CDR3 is TGTGCCAGCAGTCCCCCCGGGACAGGACTGTACGAGCAGTACTTC.